The rows below give T cell receptor beta chains drawn from one sample of a study of identical twins. Each CDR3 protein is one row after TCRdb ran MiXCR on the 5' RACE reads. The sample consists of 520,000 or so distinct CDR3 sequences, less than 25% of them appearing once. These data are also associated with another study on T cells expressing NK-cell markers.

The sample consisted of CD4+ T cells sorted from blood. These receptors were obtained from a woman under 30 in good health. CDR3s include the opening cysteine and the closing phenylalanine or tryptophan. Each record gives: V gene, clone size, J gene, D gene, CDR3 protein, CDR3 DNA. A D gene is named only where the DNA matches it firmly. Clone size is given for some rows only: seen once, a few or many times, or a class if the clone is expanded.

TRBV6-5,-,TRBJ2-1,TRBD2,CASSYGLAAYNEQFF,TGTGCCAGCAGTTACGGTCTAGCGGCCTACAATGAGCAGTTCTTC
TRBV29-1,few,TRBJ1-4,-,CSVEDARTTNEKLFF,TGCAGCGTTGAAGATGCCAGGACAACTAATGAAAAACTGTTTTTT
TRBV11-1,-,TRBJ2-1,TRBD2,CASSLVVSRGGHGGYNEQFF,TGTGCCAGCAGCTTGGTCGTCTCGCGGGGGGGCCATGGGGGTTACAATGAGCAGTTCTTC
TRBV10-3,few,TRBJ1-2,-,CAISEKGHGYTF,TGTGCCATCAGTGAGAAGGGGCATGGCTACACCTTC
TRBV4-3,many,TRBJ2-3,-,CASSQDRPNPADTQYF,TGCGCCAGCAGCCAAGATCGGCCTAACCCGGCAGATACGCAGTATTTT
TRBV3-1,-,TRBJ2-1,-,CASSQDRRVGEQFF,TGTGCCAGCAGCCAAGATAGGAGGGTCGGTGAGCAGTTCTTC
TRBV27,-,TRBJ1-6,-,CASSSSSSYNSPLHF,TGTGCCAGCAGTTCCAGCAGCTCCTATAATTCACCCCTCCACTTT
TRBV29-1,many,TRBJ2-5,TRBD1,CSVGGQGGMVTQYF,TGCAGCGTTGGAGGACAGGGCGGAATGGTGACCCAGTACTTC
TRBV12-3/TRBV12-4,few,TRBJ1-2,TRBD1,CASTPSGTGGRVGYTF,TGTGCCAGCACCCCATCGGGGACAGGGGGCCGGGTTGGCTACACCTTC
TRBV9,many,TRBJ2-7,-,CASSARTDPFYEQYF,TGTGCCAGCAGCGCCCGGACAGATCCTTTCTACGAGCAGTACTTC
TRBV12-3/TRBV12-4,-,TRBJ2-7,TRBD1,CASSPGQGFSHEQYF,TGTGCCAGCAGCCCGGGACAGGGATTCTCCCACGAGCAGTACTTC
TRBV20-1,-,TRBJ2-1,-,CSVPGPNWVEQFF,TGCAGTGTTCCGGGCCCAAATTGGGTAGAGCAGTTCTTC
TRBV5-1,-,TRBJ2-7,-,CASSLRVTGSYEQYF,TGCGCCAGCAGCTTGCGTGTGACGGGATCGTACGAGCAGTACTTC
TRBV30,once,TRBJ2-1,-,CAWSGYPYNEQFF,TGTGCCTGGAGCGGGTACCCCTACAATGAGCAGTTCTTC
TRBV11-2,-,TRBJ2-1,TRBD2,CASSLQRGARRNEQFF,TGTGCCAGCAGCTTACAGCGGGGGGCCCGCCGAAATGAGCAGTTCTTC
TRBV7-9,-,TRBJ2-7,TRBD2,CASSFPGRQQYF,TGTGCCAGCAGCTTTCCCGGGAGGCAACAGTACTTC
TRBV29-1,-,TRBJ2-7,-,CSVEAGGRYEQYF,TGCAGCGTTGAAGCCGGGGGAAGGTACGAGCAGTACTTC
TRBV30,-,TRBJ1-1,-,CAWGRSGTVAFF,TGTGCCTGGGGTCGCTCCGGGACGGTAGCTTTCTTT
TRBV12-3/TRBV12-4,many,TRBJ2-1,TRBD2,CASRREGEQFF,TGTGCCAGCAGGCGGGAGGGTGAGCAGTTCTTC
TRBV5-1,-,TRBJ2-5,TRBD2,CASSSGLARMETQYF,TGCGCCAGCAGCTCGGGACTAGCCAGGATGGAGACCCAGTACTTC
TRBV5-1,-,TRBJ2-1,TRBD1,CASSWGTGKVQEQFF,TGCGCCAGCAGCTGGGGGACAGGAAAGGTCCAAGAGCAGTTCTTC
TRBV24-1,many,TRBJ2-5,TRBD2,CATSDSKTSGQETQYF,TGTGCCACCAGTGATTCAAAGACTAGCGGGCAAGAGACCCAGTACTTC
TRBV19,few,TRBJ2-2,TRBD1,CASSYRGLNTGELFF,TGTGCCAGTAGCTACAGGGGTCTGAACACCGGGGAGCTGTTTTTT
TRBV7-7,-,TRBJ2-3,-,CASSLSGTKTDTQYF,TGTGCCAGCAGCTTGAGCGGCACGAAGACAGATACGCAGTATTTT
TRBV3-1,-,TRBJ2-3,-,CASSPGTRDTQYF,TGTGCCAGCAGCCCAGGGACCAGGGATACGCAGTATTTT
TRBV5-1,-,TRBJ2-1,TRBD2,CASSTAHVAGLYNEQFF,TGCGCCAGCAGCACCGCCCATGTAGCGGGGCTTTACAATGAGCAGTTCTTC
TRBV10-2,-,TRBJ2-2,TRBD2,CASVWGRDTGELFF,TGCGCCAGCGTATGGGGGAGGGACACCGGGGAGCTGTTTTTT
TRBV5-1,-,TRBJ1-1,-,CASSLNGQTEAFF,TGCGCCAGCAGCTTAAACGGGCAGACCGAAGCTTTCTTT
TRBV29-1,few,TRBJ2-7,-,CSVAFGFFPEQYF,TGCAGCGTTGCATTCGGCTTCTTTCCGGAGCAGTACTTC
TRBV9,-,TRBJ1-1,-,CASTSSGAGTEAFF,TGTGCCAGCACCTCAAGTGGGGCGGGGACTGAAGCTTTCTTT
TRBV25-1,few,TRBJ1-1,TRBD1,CASSTNTGEWMNTEAFF,TGTGCCAGCAGTACTAATACAGGGGAATGGATGAACACTGAAGCTTTCTTT
TRBV10-3,-,TRBJ1-2,-,CAITSGAPGANYGYTF,TGTGCCATCACATCCGGGGCCCCAGGAGCTAACTATGGCTACACCTTC
TRBV20-1,few,TRBJ2-7,-,CSALNMYEQYF,TGCAGTGCTCTTAACATGTACGAGCAGTACTTC
TRBV18,few,TRBJ2-2,TRBD2,CASSLLTRLAGRTTGELFF,TGTGCCAGCTCACTACTGACGCGACTAGCGGGAAGGACCACCGGGGAGCTGTTTTTT
TRBV9,few,TRBJ2-2,-,CASSASGRGGGELFF,TGTGCCAGCAGCGCCTCTGGGCGAGGGGGCGGGGAGCTGTTTTTT
TRBV5-1,few,TRBJ2-1,TRBD2,CASTQAGDYRSSYNEQFF,TGCGCCAGCACCCAGGCCGGGGACTACAGAAGCTCCTACAATGAGCAGTTCTTC
TRBV7-8,-,TRBJ2-1,-,CASSLTVVIGNEQFF,TGTGCCAGCAGCCTTACAGTCGTCATTGGGAATGAGCAGTTCTTC
TRBV18,few,TRBJ2-3,-,CASSRSEAADTQYF,TGTGCCAGCTCACGATCGGAGGCCGCAGATACGCAGTATTTT
TRBV18,-,TRBJ2-6,-,CASSPPNSQVPRSGANVLTF,TGTGCCAGCTCACCACCAAACTCACAGGTACCTCGCTCTGGGGCCAACGTCCTGACTTTC
TRBV6-5,-,TRBJ1-2,-,CASSSGHGYTF,TGTGCCAGCAGTTCCGGACACGGCTACACCTTC
TRBV29-1,many,TRBJ2-5,-,CSVETSRRETQYF,TGCAGCGTTGAGACTTCACGGAGGGAGACCCAGTACTTC
TRBV20-1,-,TRBJ2-7,TRBD2,CSARDYASYEQYF,TGCAGTGCCCGGGACTATGCCTCCTACGAGCAGTACTTC
TRBV12-3/TRBV12-4,-,TRBJ1-5,-,CASRRTDSNQPQHF,TGTGCCAGCAGGCGGACGGATAGCAATCAGCCCCAGCATTTT
TRBV7-9,-,TRBJ2-1,-,CASSYPDPWGLQGQFF,TGTGCCAGCAGCTATCCGGACCCCTGGGGACTGCAGGGGCAGTTCTTC
TRBV19,few,TRBJ2-3,TRBD2,CASRGLAVQYF,TGTGCCAGTAGGGGACTAGCGGTGCAGTATTTT
TRBV23-1,-,TRBJ1-5,-,CASSQTRDLYSNQPQHF,TGCGCCAGCAGTCAAACCAGGGACCTTTATAGCAATCAGCCCCAGCATTTT
TRBV6-1,-,TRBJ1-2,-,CAIRWGNRPYGYTF,TGTGCCATCAGGTGGGGGAACCGCCCCTATGGCTACACCTTC
TRBV29-1,few,TRBJ1-3,-,CSVSDRYSGNTIYF,TGCAGCGTCAGCGACCGCTACTCTGGAAACACCATATATTTT
TRBV20-1,many,TRBJ2-7,-,CSAAPGSPSYEQYF,TGCAGTGCTGCCCCTGGAAGCCCCTCCTACGAGCAGTACTTC
TRBV18,-,TRBJ1-6,TRBD1,CASSPQGQVVNSPLHF,TGTGCCAGCTCACCCCAGGGACAGGTCGTGAATTCACCCCTCCACTTT
TRBV10-3,-,TRBJ2-2,-,CAMSNLNTGELFF,TGTGCCATGTCGAACTTGAACACCGGGGAGCTGTTTTTT
TRBV20-1,-,TRBJ2-5,-,CSARDGPWRSRGETQYF,TGCAGTGCTAGAGATGGCCCTTGGAGATCCCGTGGAGAGACCCAGTACTTC